This is a list of T cell receptor beta chains from one sample in a study of cytomegalovirus exposure and HLA in healthy donors. Sequenced by immunoSEQ multiplex PCR; TCRdb stores in-frame clones only, minus some. This sample has about 190,000 clones, with 82% found just once. The specimen sequenced was PBMCs. Receptor source: a woman under 30 in good health and CMV-seronegative. Both conserved end residues are part of each CDR3. D genes are given only for firm matches. Size values are once, few and many counts, or a class for expanded clones, and some rows have none.

clone_size: -
d_call: TRBD2
v_call: TRBV19
j_call: TRBJ2-2
cdr3_nt: TGTGCCAGTAGCGGACTAGCGGCGAACACCGGGGAGCTGTTTTTT
cdr3_aa: CASSGLAANTGELFF

clone_size: -
d_call: -
v_call: TRBV28
j_call: TRBJ2-2
cdr3_nt: TGTGCCAGCAGCCCTTGGGCCAGGAGGGAGCTGTTTTTT
cdr3_aa: CASSPWARRELFF

clone_size: -
d_call: -
v_call: TRBV2
j_call: TRBJ2-1
cdr3_nt: TGTGCCAGCCGGGAGATCCAGAGACCCAATGAGCAGTTCTTC
cdr3_aa: CASREIQRPNEQFF

clone_size: -
d_call: -
v_call: TRBV7-9
j_call: TRBJ2-5
cdr3_nt: TGTGCCAGCAGCTTACCGGCGGGCGAGACCCAGTACTTC
cdr3_aa: CASSLPAGETQYF

clone_size: -
d_call: -
v_call: TRBV27
j_call: TRBJ1-2
cdr3_nt: TGTGCCAGCAGCCTAAGGCAGGGTTACGGCTACACCTTC
cdr3_aa: CASSLRQGYGYTF

clone_size: -
d_call: TRBD1
v_call: TRBV5-6
j_call: TRBJ1-5
cdr3_nt: TGTGCCAGCAGCTTAGGACAGGGAGGACAGCCCCAGCATTTT
cdr3_aa: CASSLGQGGQPQHF

clone_size: few
d_call: TRBD2
v_call: TRBV5-5
j_call: TRBJ2-1
cdr3_nt: TGTGCCAGCAAACTAGCGGGAGGATTAGAGCAGTTCTTC
cdr3_aa: CASKLAGGLEQFF

clone_size: -
d_call: -
v_call: TRBV19
j_call: TRBJ1-1
cdr3_nt: TGTGCCAGTAGTATGTCGCCAGACACTGAAGCTTTCTTT
cdr3_aa: CASSMSPDTEAFF

clone_size: -
d_call: -
v_call: TRBV6-5
j_call: TRBJ1-4
cdr3_nt: TGTGCCAGCAGTTACTCTCACAGGGCAGGGGAAAAACTGTTTTTT
cdr3_aa: CASSYSHRAGEKLFF

clone_size: -
d_call: -
v_call: TRBV5-1
j_call: TRBJ2-3
cdr3_nt: TGCGCCAGCAGCCCGAACCTAGGCACAGATACGCAGTATTTT
cdr3_aa: CASSPNLGTDTQYF

clone_size: -
d_call: -
v_call: TRBV6-5
j_call: TRBJ1-1
cdr3_nt: TGTGCCAGCAGTTACTCCTCGAACACTGAAGCTTTCTTT
cdr3_aa: CASSYSSNTEAFF